This is a list of T cell receptor beta chains from one sample in a study of cytomegalovirus exposure and HLA in healthy donors. Method: immunoSEQ multiplex PCR; TCRdb's copy keeps in-frame clones and lacks some. The profile shows some 120,000 clones, roughly 80% of them singletons. The sequenced sample consisted of PBMCs. Receptors were obtained from a male donor in good health and CMV-seronegative. Both conserved end residues are part of each CDR3. D genes are given only for firm matches. Part of the rows lack a size; the others show once, few, many or a class for expanded clones.

J gene	D gene	clone size	V gene	CDR3 DNA	CDR3 protein
TRBJ2-6	-	-	TRBV7-9	TGTGCCAGCAGCGGCTGGACTACAGGGGGGGCTGGGGCCAACGGCCTGACTTTC	CASSGWTTGGAGANGLTF
TRBJ2-1	-	-	TRBV7-9	TGTGCCAGCAGCTTGGGAGCTAGCTCCTACAATGAGCAGTTCTTC	CASSLGASSYNEQFF
TRBJ1-1	-	-	TRBV7-9	TGTGCCAGCAGCTTAGCGGCAGGGGAAGCTTTCTTT	CASSLAAGEAFF
TRBJ2-3	TRBD2	-	TRBV2	TGTGCCAGCAGTGAACCACTAGCGGTAACAGATACGCAGTATTTT	CASSEPLAVTDTQYF
TRBJ2-7	-	-	TRBV27	TGTGCCAGCAGTCCCGGGCAGGGCATCATCGACGAGCAGTACTTC	CASSPGQGIIDEQYF
TRBJ2-2	TRBD2	-	TRBV7-6	TGTGCCAGCAGCCCGACTAGCGGCCACACCGGGGAGCTGTTTTTT	CASSPTSGHTGELFF
TRBJ2-3	-	-	TRBV11-2	TGTGCCAGCAGCTTAATTAGGGGGGAGCGGGGTCAGCCGGGTACGCAGTATTTT	CASSLIRGERGQPGTQYF
TRBJ1-1	TRBD1	-	TRBV19	TGTGCCAGTAGTAACAGGGGTTCGAACACTGAAGCTTTCTTT	CASSNRGSNTEAFF
TRBJ2-7	-	-	TRBV12-2	TGTGCAAGTCGCTATATAGCGGGAGCGGGCCACGAGCAGTACTTC	CASRYIAGAGHEQYF
TRBJ2-5	TRBD1	-	TRBV5-4	TGTGCCAGTAATAGTATTGACAGGGGGCACGGGACCCAGTACTTC	CASNSIDRGHGTQYF
TRBJ1-2	-	few	TRBV4-1	TGCGCCAGCAGCCAACCATACGAGGGCTACACCTTC	CASSQPYEGYTF
TRBJ2-1	TRBD2	-	TRBV2	TGTGCCAGCAGGGAAACCGGGACTAGCGGATACAATGAGCAGTTCTTC	CASRETGTSGYNEQFF
TRBJ1-3	-	-	TRBV5-4	TGTGCCAGCAGCCCGGGGAAGGCTGGAAACACCATATATTTT	CASSPGKAGNTIYF
TRBJ1-6	TRBD1	once	TRBV28	TGTGCCAGCGGACAGGGGGCCCTGGTCTATAATTCACCCCTCCACTTT	CASGQGALVYNSPLHF
TRBJ2-7	-	-	TRBV5-8	TGTGCCAGCAGCGCGCTCCTTTCCGAGCAGTACTTC	CASSALLSEQYF
TRBJ1-1	-	few	TRBV7-8	TGTGCCAGCAGCCAGGGCGGGAACACTGAAGCTTTCTTT	CASSQGGNTEAFF
TRBJ2-1	-	-	TRBV11-1	TGTGCCAGCAGCTCCCGGGGGAATGAGCAGTTCTTC	CASSSRGNEQFF
TRBJ2-3	-	-	TRBV5-6	TGTGCCAGCAGCTTGGTCGGGGGGCCCACTCTAGGCACAGATACGCAGTATTTT	CASSLVGGPTLGTDTQYF
TRBJ2-2	TRBD2	-	TRBV2	TGTGCCAGCAGCCGCGGGGGGGTCGGGGAGCTGTTTTTT	CASSRGGVGELFF
TRBJ2-7	-	-	TRBV5-6	TGTGCCAGCAGCTCTCAGGGTCAGGGGACCTACGAGCAGTACTTC	CASSSQGQGTYEQYF
TRBJ2-7	-	-	TRBV5-1	TGCGCCAGCAGCTTTAACACAGCCTCCTACGAGCAGTACTTC	CASSFNTASYEQYF
TRBJ1-2	-	once	TRBV5-1	TGCGCCAGCAGCTTGTGGGGGGGTACAGGAAACCTGAACGCCTATGGCTACACCTTC	CASSLWGGTGNLNAYGYTF
TRBJ1-5	-	-	TRBV12-5	TGTGCTAGTGGTTTGGTACCCTTAAACCTAGGATACCGCACTGATGTGACTCAGCCCCAGCATTTT	CASGLVPLNLGYRTDVTQPQHF
TRBJ1-4	-	-	TRBV4-1	TGCGCCAGCAGCCAAGATCCCACAGGGAACCGTAATGAAAAACTGTTTTTT	CASSQDPTGNRNEKLFF
TRBJ2-7	-	-	TRBV5-1	TGCGCCAGCAGCGACCACAGGGAGCAGTACTTC	CASSDHREQYF
TRBJ1-5	-	-	TRBV5-4	TGTGCCAGCAGCTTGCAGGGTAATAACCAGCCCCAGCATTTT	CASSLQGNNQPQHF
TRBJ1-2	TRBD1	-	TRBV7-8	TGTGCCAGCAGCTTAGGACAGGGGAGGACACCGTTCTATGGCTACACCTTC	CASSLGQGRTPFYGYTF
TRBJ2-5	-	-	TRBV5-4	TGTGCCAGCAGCACCGACAGAGTTCAAGAGACCCAGTACTTC	CASSTDRVQETQYF
TRBJ1-1	TRBD1	-	TRBV5-4	TGTGCCAGCAGCCCAGCACAGGGGGCGAACACTGAAGCTTTCTTT	CASSPAQGANTEAFF
TRBJ2-7	-	-	TRBV4-2	TGTGCCAGCAGCCAAGACCAGGGGATGACCTACGAGCAGTACTTC	CASSQDQGMTYEQYF
TRBJ2-5	TRBD2	once	TRBV7-6	TGTGCCAGCAGCTTAGTTAGCGGGGGAATTCAAGAGACCCAGTACTTC	CASSLVSGGIQETQYF